This T cell receptor (beta chain) originates from a study of neurological immune-mediated disorders. TCRdb ran MiXCR on the 5' RACE reads and lists one entry per CDR3 protein. There are approximately 70,000 distinct CDR3 sequences in the sample; almost 4% occur only once, and 1.3% lies in the top ten. Many counts were recorded for this clonotype. CDR1 DFQATT and CDR2 SNEGSKA come from the germline V gene (reference sequence). The length of the CDR3 is 9 residues. Trimming stripped 5 bases from V and 8 bases from J, with 6 bases between. The receptor was derived from a man aged 25 to 45 with multiple sclerosis. Sequencing input: PBMCs. The V gene is TRBV20-1, the J gene TRBJ1-2; D unclear. CDR3 DNA: TGCAGTGCTCCTGGAGGCTACACCTTC. Protein: CSAPGGYTF.